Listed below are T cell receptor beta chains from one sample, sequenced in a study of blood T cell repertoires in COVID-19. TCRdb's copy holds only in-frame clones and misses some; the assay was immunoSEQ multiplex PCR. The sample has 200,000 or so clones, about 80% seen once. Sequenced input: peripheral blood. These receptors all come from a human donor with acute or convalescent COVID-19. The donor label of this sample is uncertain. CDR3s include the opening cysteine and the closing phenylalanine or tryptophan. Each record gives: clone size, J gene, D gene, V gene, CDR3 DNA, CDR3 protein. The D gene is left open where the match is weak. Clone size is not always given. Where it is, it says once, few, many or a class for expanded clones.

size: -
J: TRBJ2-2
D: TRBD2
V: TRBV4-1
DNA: TGCGCCAGCAGACTAGCGGGACACACCGGGGAGCTGTTTTTT
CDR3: CASRLAGHTGELFF

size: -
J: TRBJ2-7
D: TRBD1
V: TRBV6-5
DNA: TGTGCCAGCAGAGACAGGGTTTCCTACGAGCAGTACTTC
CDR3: CASRDRVSYEQYF

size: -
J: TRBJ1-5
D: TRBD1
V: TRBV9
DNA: TGTGCCAGCAGCGCCGGGACAGGGTATGACAATCAGCCCCAGCATTTT
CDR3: CASSAGTGYDNQPQHF

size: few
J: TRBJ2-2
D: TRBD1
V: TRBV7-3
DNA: TGTGCCAGCAGCATCGGGACAGCCTTCACCGGGGAGCTGTTTTTT
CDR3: CASSIGTAFTGELFF

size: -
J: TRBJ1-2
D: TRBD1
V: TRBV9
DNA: TGTGCCAGCAGACCACCTGGGGACAGCTCCTATGGCTACACCTTC
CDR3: CASRPPGDSSYGYTF

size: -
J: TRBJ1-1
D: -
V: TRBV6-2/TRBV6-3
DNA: TGTGCCAGCAGTCCCCTTTTACTTAACACTGAAGCTTTCTTT
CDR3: CASSPLLLNTEAFF

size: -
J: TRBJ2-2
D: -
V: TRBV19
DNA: TGTGCCAGCCAGTACGGAGGGGGCGGAACCGGGGAGCTGTTTTTT
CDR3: CASQYGGGGTGELFF

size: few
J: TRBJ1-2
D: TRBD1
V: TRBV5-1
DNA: TGCGCCAGCAGCGGGACAGGGTATACCGGCTATGGCTACACCTTC
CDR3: CASSGTGYTGYGYTF

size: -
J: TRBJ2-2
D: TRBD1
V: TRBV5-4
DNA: TGTGCCAGCAGCTTGGGGACAGGGTATTACACCGGGGAGCTGTTTTTT
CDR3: CASSLGTGYYTGELFF

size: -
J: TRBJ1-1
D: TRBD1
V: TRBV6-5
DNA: TGTGCCAGCAGTTCCCTCGGGACAGCTGGAACTGAAGCTTTCTTT
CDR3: CASSSLGTAGTEAFF

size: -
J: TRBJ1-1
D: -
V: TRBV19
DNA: TGTGCCAGTCTTCCCGCGGTAAACACTGAAGCTTTCTTT
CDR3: CASLPAVNTEAFF

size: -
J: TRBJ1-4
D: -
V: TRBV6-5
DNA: TGTGCCAGCAGTCTTGACAGGAATAATGAAAAACTGTTTTTT
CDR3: CASSLDRNNEKLFF

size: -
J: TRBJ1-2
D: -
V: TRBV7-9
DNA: TGTGCCAGCAGCCCCAACCAGGCCGGGGACTATGGCTACACCTTC
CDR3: CASSPNQAGDYGYTF

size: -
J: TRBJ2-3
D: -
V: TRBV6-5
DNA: TGTGCCAGCAGAAGGGACTTCACAGATACGCAGTATTTT
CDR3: CASRRDFTDTQYF

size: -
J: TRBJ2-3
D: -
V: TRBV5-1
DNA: TGCGCCAGCAGCTTGGCCATCGGGACAACAGATACGCAGTATTTT
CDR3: CASSLAIGTTDTQYF

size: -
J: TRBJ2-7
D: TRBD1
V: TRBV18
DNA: TGTGCCAGCTCACGGTCACCCGGGACAGGGGCCCACGAGCAGTACTTC
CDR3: CASSRSPGTGAHEQYF

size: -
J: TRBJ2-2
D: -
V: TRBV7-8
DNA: TGTGCCAGCAGCTTAGGTTACCAGGGTAACACCGGGGAGCTGTTTTTT
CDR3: CASSLGYQGNTGELFF

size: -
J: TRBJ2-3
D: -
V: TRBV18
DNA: TGTGCCAGCTCACCACGAGCTCGAGAAGATACGCAGTATTTT
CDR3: CASSPRAREDTQYF

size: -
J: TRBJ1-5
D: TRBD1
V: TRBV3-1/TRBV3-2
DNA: TGTGCCAGCAGCCAAGGGACAGGGGCAAATCAGCCCCAGCATTTT
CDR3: CASSQGTGANQPQHF

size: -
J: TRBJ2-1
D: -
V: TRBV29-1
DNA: TGCAGCGTTGAAGATATGCGGAAATACAATGAGCAGTTCTTC
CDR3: CSVEDMRKYNEQFF

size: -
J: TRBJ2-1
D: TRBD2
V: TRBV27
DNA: TGTGCCAGCAGTTTGGGGGTTGGGGGGAGGGCGGGCAATGAGCAGTTCTTC
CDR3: CASSLGVGGRAGNEQFF

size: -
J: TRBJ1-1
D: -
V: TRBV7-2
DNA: TGTGCCAGCAGGATAGAGGGGGGGCAGAGGAACACTGAAGCTTTCTTT
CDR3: CASRIEGGQRNTEAFF

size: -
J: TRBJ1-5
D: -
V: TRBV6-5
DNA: TGTGCCAGCAGTTACAGAGGGTATGGCAATCAGCCCCAGCATTTT
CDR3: CASSYRGYGNQPQHF

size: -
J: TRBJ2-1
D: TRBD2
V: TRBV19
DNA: TGTGCCAGTAGTATAACTAGCGCCGCATTCAATGAGCAGTTCTTC
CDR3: CASSITSAAFNEQFF

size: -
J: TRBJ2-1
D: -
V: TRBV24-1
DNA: TGTGCCACCAGTGACCCCCGGGGGACTTACAATGAGCAGTTCTTC
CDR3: CATSDPRGTYNEQFF